This T cell receptor beta chain was recovered during a study of CD8+CD57+ T cells in acquired aplastic anemia. Study details: Quantities of DNA derived from sorted CD4+ and CD8+ cells averaged roughly 3.4 ug. Among healthy donors, CD4+ cells averaged approximately 10 million reads. Whole-study results and caveats: No significant patient-versus-control difference appeared in CD8+ Simpson's diversity. Approximately 27 CD8+ CDR3 sequences occurred in both the patients and the controls.

There are 12 residues in the CDR3. The ends were cut back, 0 bases at V and 7 bases at J, with 6 bases in the middle. The germline CDR1 and CDR2 sequences are SQVTM and ANQGSEA. A note on this clonotype: Its target is not known.

Profiling that covered TCR beta VDJ and CDR3 relied on genomic DNA as its template. TCRdb recomputed calls from the reads with MiXCR, one row per CDR3 protein. The repertoire consists of about 210,000 distinct CDR3 sequences, with around 63% occurring once and the leading ten covering about 31%. Material for sequencing was sorted CD4+, CD8+, or CD8+CD57+ T cells (not recorded which) from PBMCs. The chain employs TRBV29-1 and TRBJ2-2; D unclear. The TCR sequence derives from a human donor in good health. The CDR3 loop is CSVEDPGGELFF. In DNA form, the CDR3 reads TGCAGCGTTGAAGACCCTGGCGGGGAGCTGTTTTTT.